The 14 T cell receptor beta chains below all came from one sample that was sequenced in a study of cytomegalovirus exposure and HLA in healthy donors. The protocol was immunoSEQ multiplex PCR, while the TCRdb copy is restricted to in-frame clones and leaves out a portion. The table records roughly 120,000 clones, approximately 85% of them present only once. The specimen sequenced was PBMCs. The source is a man younger than 35 in good health and CMV-seronegative.

The gene calls are TRBV7-2 and TRBJ2-6; tentatively, D is TRBD2 (5 bases). Germline V gene sequence: CDR1 SGHTA, CDR2 FQGNSA. The ends were cut back, 4 bases at V and 1 base at J, with 17 bases in the middle. CDR3 size: 18 residues. CDR3 sequence: CASSYPGISPSGANVLTF. The DNA of the CDR3 is TGTGCCAGCAGCTACCCGGGAATATCTCCATCTGGGGCCAACGTCCTGACTTTC.

This chain links TRBV2 with TRBJ2-7, with unresolved D. Trimming left V 1 base short and J 2 bases short, with 6 bases between. In germline, CDR1 is SNHLY, CDR2 FYNNEI. The CDR3 contains 13 residues. The CDR3 loop is CASSEGLTYEQYF. The CDR3 DNA is TGTGCCAGCAGTGAAGGACTTACCTACGAGCAGTACTTC.

The rearrangement links TRBV9 to TRBJ1-2, with 9 bases fitting TRBD1. From germline, CDR1 is SGDLS and CDR2 YYNGEE. This CDR3 is built from 17 residues. V dropped 3 bases and J dropped 4; count of bases not matched to a gene: 13. CDR3 protein: CASSGKPGQGLPYGYTF. CDR3 coding DNA: TGTGCCAGCAGCGGAAAACCGGGACAGGGTTTACCCTATGGCTACACCTTC.

The rearrangement links TRBV2 to TRBJ2-1; 9 nucleotides line up with TRBD2. Germline loops: CDR1 SNHLY, CDR2 FYNNEI. Trimming removed 10 bases from V and 0 bases from J; junction bases left unmatched: 13. The CDR3 runs to 17 residues. CDR3 loop: CATLFSGGANSYNEQFF. CDR3 DNA: TGTGCCACACTATTTAGCGGGGGCGCAAACTCCTACAATGAGCAGTTCTTC.

This chain connects TRBV7-9 to TRBJ2-1, with TRBD2 matching over 11 bases. V lost 11 bases, J lost 4 bases, and 1 base stayed unmatched. The CDR3 has 12 amino acids. Germline CDR1 reads SEHNR; CDR2 reads FQNEAQ (reference sequence). For the CDR3, the DNA is TGTGCCTGGACTAGCGGGTACAATGAGCAGTTCTTC. Translating it yields CAWTSGYNEQFF.

In DNA, the CDR3 is TGTGCCTGGAGTCGTTCCGGACAGCCGAACACTGAAGCTTTCTTT. The encoded protein is CAWSRSGQPNTEAFF. The rearrangement links TRBV30 to TRBJ1-1, with D perhaps matching TRBD1 (6 bases). The CDR3 runs 15 residues. Germline V gene data show CDR1 as GTSNPN and CDR2 as SVGIG (reference sequence). Between the trimmed V and J ends, which lost 2 bases and 1 base, there was a span of 14 bases.

The V gene is TRBV7-2, the J gene TRBJ1-6, with 10 bases identical to TRBD1. The CDR3 contains 15 residues. CDR1 and CDR2 (germline): SGHTA, FQGNSA. V shed 0 bases, J shed 8 bases, and the junction held 1 base outside the gene matches. The CDR3 DNA reads as TGTGCCAGCAGCTTAGCCGGGACAGGGGATTCACCCCTCCACTTT. It specifies CASSLAGTGDSPLHF.

The rearrangement links TRBV27 to TRBJ2-7; perhaps TRBD2 as D (5 bases). V was shortened by 8 bases and J by 6 bases, with 17 bases between the two germline ends. This CDR3 spans 13 amino acids. Germline V gene data show CDR1 as MNHEY and CDR2 as SMNVEV (reference sequence). The CDR3 sequence is CASQVSGSSEQYF. The DNA for the CDR3 is TGTGCCAGCCAAGTTTCGGGGTCGAGCGAGCAGTACTTC.

The J gene is TRBJ1-1, the V gene TRBV4-1, with D tentatively TRBD1 (6 bases). V gave up 1 base and J gave up 0 bases, with 9 bases separating them. The CDR3 is 15 amino acids. The germline gives CDR1 MGHRA, CDR2 YSYEKL. The CDR3, as DNA: TGCGCCAGCAGCCAAGTAGAGGGGGTGAACACTGAAGCTTTCTTT. This encodes CASSQVEGVNTEAFF.

This chain links TRBV2 with TRBJ2-7, with TRBD2 matching over 7 bases. Unmatched junction bases numbered 13, after V lost 8 bases and J lost 3 bases. Germline-derived CDR1 and CDR2 are SNHLY and FYNNEI. The CDR3 contains 15 residues. The CDR3 DNA reads TGTGCCAGCCAAAACCAGGCGGGGGTTATCTACGAGCAGTACTTC. This encodes CASQNQAGVIYEQYF.

The rearrangement uses TRBV27 and TRBJ1-1; the D is unclear. Germline lookup yields CDR1 MNHEY and CDR2 SMNVEV (reference sequence). Trimming left V 6 bases short and J 0 bases short, with 8 bases between. The CDR3 length is 13 residues. The CDR3: CASRPGMNTEAFF. The CDR3 region has the DNA TGTGCCAGCAGACCAGGTATGAACACTGAAGCTTTCTTT.

V is TRBV7-2 and J is TRBJ2-7; 7 bases fit TRBD2. This CDR3 is 14 amino acids long. Germline V lookup: CDR1 SGHTA, CDR2 FQGNSA. The ends lost 5 bases at V and 3 bases at J; junction bases unmatched: 7. The CDR3 sequence is CASSPGGDYYEQYF. The CDR3 coding sequence is TGTGCCAGCAGCCCCGGTGGGGACTACTACGAGCAGTACTTC.

This chain joins TRBV4-1 and TRBJ1-1; a weak D match, TRBD1 (6 bases). Per the germline V gene, CDR1 is MGHRA and CDR2 is YSYEKL. The V end lost 0 bases, the J end lost 0 bases, and 14 bases lay between the germline ends. The CDR3 contains 17 residues. CDR3 amino acids: CASSQDPTDSLNTEAFF. The DNA for the CDR3 is TGCGCCAGCAGCCAAGACCCAACGGACAGCTTGAACACTGAAGCTTTCTTT.

The rearrangement joins TRBV11-2 to TRBJ1-6; 8 bases agree with TRBD1. After removal of 7 bases from V and 4 bases from J, the junction contained 9 bases not matched to a gene. Per the germline V gene, CDR1 is SGHAT and CDR2 is FQNNGV. CDR3 length: 16 residues. CDR3 in DNA: TGTGCCAGCACCCTTTGGACAGGGCGATATAATTCACCCCTCCACTTT. It translates to CASTLWTGRYNSPLHF.